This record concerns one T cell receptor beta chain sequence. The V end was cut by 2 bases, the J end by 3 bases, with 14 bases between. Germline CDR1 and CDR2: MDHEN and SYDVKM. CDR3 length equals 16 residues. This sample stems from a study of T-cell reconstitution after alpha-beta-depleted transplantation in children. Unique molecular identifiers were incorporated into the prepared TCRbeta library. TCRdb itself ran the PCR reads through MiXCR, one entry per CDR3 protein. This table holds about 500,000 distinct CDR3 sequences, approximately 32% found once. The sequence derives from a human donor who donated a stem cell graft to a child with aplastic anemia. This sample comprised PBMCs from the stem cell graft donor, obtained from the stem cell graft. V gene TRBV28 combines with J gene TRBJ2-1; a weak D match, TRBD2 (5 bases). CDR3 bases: TGTGCCAGCAGTTTAAGTGGTGGGAGTCACTACAATGAGCAGTTCTTC. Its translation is CASSLSGGSHYNEQFF. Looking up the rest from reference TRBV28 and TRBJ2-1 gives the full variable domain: DVKVTQSSRYLVKRTGEKVFLECVQDMDHENMFWYRQDPGLGLRLIYFSYDVKMKEKGDIPEGYSVSREKKERFSLILESASTNQTSMYLCASSLSGGSHYNEQFFGPGTRLTVL.